This entry concerns a single TCR beta chain. Its target is unknown. Profiling relied on immunoSEQ multiplex PCR, and the TCRdb table lists in-frame clones only, not all of them. Of about 94,000 clones listed, around nine tenths are singletons. A history of autoimmune disease or systemic immunosuppression excluded patients. This sample is drawn from a study of OX40 agonist ivuxolimab in advanced cancers. Study background: Melanoma, hepatocellular carcinoma, head and neck or renal cell cancer occurred in dose-escalation patients. The study's findings and limits: Partial responders treated at 0.1-3.0 mg/kg exhibited clonal expansion among the lowest measured. The authors also found low normalized T-cell clonal expansion in some nonresponders.

The CDR3 extends over 16 amino acids. Germline V lookup: CDR1 MNHNS, CDR2 SASEGT. V gave up 4 bases and J gave up 0 bases; unmatched junction bases: 4. This clonotype was obtained from an adult with an advanced solid tumor such as melanoma, head and neck, liver or kidney cancer. The chain uses TRBV6-1 and TRBJ2-2; 8 nucleotides align to TRBD2. Here the sequenced sample was CD4+ or CD8+ T cells sorted from blood, taken in a trial of the OX40 agonist ivuxolimab. This CDR3 reads CASSVSGAANTGELFF. In nucleotides, the CDR3 is TGTGCCAGCAGTGTTAGCGGGGCCGCGAACACCGGGGAGCTGTTTTTT.